The entry below describes one T cell receptor beta chain. The target antigen is unknown. The protocol was immunoSEQ multiplex PCR, while the TCRdb copy is restricted to in-frame clones and leaves out a portion. This sample has around 50,000 clones, with 89% found just once. These data originate in a study of CD4+ T cells in melanoma. Notes on the study in general: CD8+ T cell, macrophage and B cell function reportedly correlated with neoantigen-specific CD4+ T cells.

The clonotype was recovered from a human donor with melanoma. Sequenced material: peripheral blood.

The CDR3 region is CASSLNGGGATDTQYF. The CDR3 nucleotides are TGCGCCAGCAGCTTGAATGGCGGGGGGGCTACCGATACGCAGTATTTT. The chain joins TRBV5-1 to TRBJ2-3, with 9 bases fitting TRBD2. J lost 6 bases, V lost 1 base, and 9 bases had no gene match. CDR1 SGHRS and CDR2 YFSETQ come from the germline V gene. This CDR3 is 16 amino acids long.